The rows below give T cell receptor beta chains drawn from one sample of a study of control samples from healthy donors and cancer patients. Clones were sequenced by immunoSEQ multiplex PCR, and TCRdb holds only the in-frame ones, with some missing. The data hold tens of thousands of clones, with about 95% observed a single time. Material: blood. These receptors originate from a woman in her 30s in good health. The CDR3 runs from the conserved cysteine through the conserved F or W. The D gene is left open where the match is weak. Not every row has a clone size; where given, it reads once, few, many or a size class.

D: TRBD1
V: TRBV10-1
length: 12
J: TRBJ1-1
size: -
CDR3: CASSSGQGSAFF
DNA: TGCGCCAGCAGTTCGGGACAGGGTTCGGCTTTCTTT

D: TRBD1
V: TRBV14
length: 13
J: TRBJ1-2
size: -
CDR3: CASSPRTGDGYTF
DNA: TGTGCCAGCAGCCCCCGGACAGGGGATGGCTACACCTTC

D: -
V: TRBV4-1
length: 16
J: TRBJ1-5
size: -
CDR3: CASSQDSTGLNQPQHF
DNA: TGCGCCAGCAGCCAAGATTCCACAGGGCTAAATCAGCCCCAGCATTTT

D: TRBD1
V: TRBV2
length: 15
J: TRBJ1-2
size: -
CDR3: CASSATGQGVYGYTF
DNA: TGTGCCAGCAGTGCCACGGGACAGGGGGTTTATGGCTACACCTTC

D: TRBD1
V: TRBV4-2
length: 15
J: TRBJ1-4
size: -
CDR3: CASSQDGTANEKLFF
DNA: TGTGCCAGCAGCCAAGATGGGACAGCAAATGAAAAACTGTTTTTT

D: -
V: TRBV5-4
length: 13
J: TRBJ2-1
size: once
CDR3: CASSLDAYNEQFF
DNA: TGTGCCAGCAGCCTGGACGCGTACAATGAGCAGTTCTTC

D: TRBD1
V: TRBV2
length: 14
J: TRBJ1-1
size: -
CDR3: CASTDRGSYTEAFF
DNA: TGTGCCAGCACCGACAGGGGATCTTACACTGAAGCTTTCTTT

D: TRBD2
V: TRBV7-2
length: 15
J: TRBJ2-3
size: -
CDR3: CASSFGLAGSDTQYF
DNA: TGTGCCAGCAGCTTTGGACTAGCAGGATCAGATACGCAGTATTTT

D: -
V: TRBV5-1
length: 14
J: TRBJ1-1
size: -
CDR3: CASSLVLWNTEAFF
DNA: TGCGCCAGCAGCTTGGTTCTTTGGAACACTGAAGCTTTCTTT

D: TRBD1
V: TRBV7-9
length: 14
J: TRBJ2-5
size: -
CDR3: CASSVQGNQETQYF
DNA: TGTGCCAGCAGCGTACAGGGGAATCAAGAGACCCAGTACTTC

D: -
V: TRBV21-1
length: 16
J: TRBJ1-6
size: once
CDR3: CASSKEGRKGCSPLHF
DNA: TGTGCCAGCAGCAAAGAAGGGCGAAAGGGATGCTCACCCCTCCACTTT

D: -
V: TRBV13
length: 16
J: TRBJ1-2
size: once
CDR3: CASSLRDFGGRDGYTF
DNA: TGTGCCAGCAGCTTAAGGGACTTTGGAGGGCGCGATGGCTACACCTTC

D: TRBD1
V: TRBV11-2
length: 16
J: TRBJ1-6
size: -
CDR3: CASSSPGQGMHSPLHF
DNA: TGTGCCAGCAGCTCTCCGGGACAGGGGATGCATTCACCCCTCCACTTT

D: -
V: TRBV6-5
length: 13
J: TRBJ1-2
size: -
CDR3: CASSLQGADGYTF
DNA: TGTGCCAGCAGTCTACAGGGTGCAGACGGCTACACCTTC

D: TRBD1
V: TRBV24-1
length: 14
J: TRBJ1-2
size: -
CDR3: CATSDPDRGNGYTF
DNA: TGTGCCACCAGTGATCCGGACAGGGGGAATGGCTACACCTTC

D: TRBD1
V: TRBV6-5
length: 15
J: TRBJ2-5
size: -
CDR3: CASSYSGQGKETQYF
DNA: TGTGCCAGCAGTTACTCGGGACAGGGTAAAGAGACCCAGTACTTC

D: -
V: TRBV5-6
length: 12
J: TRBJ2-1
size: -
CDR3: CASSLVRDNKFF
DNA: TGTGCCAGCAGCTTGGTCCGGGACAACAAGTTCTTC

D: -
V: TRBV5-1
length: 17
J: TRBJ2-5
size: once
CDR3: CASSFKGGSSGGETQYF
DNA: TGCGCCAGCAGCTTTAAGGGTGGGTCCTCAGGTGGAGAGACCCAGTACTTC

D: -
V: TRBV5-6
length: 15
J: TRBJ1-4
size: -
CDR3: CASRSRGTTNEKLFF
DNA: TGTGCCAGCCGCTCCAGGGGCACAACTAATGAAAAACTGTTTTTT

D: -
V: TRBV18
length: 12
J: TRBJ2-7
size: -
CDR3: CASSPQNYEQYF
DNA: TGTGCCAGCTCACCACAGAACTACGAGCAGTACTTC

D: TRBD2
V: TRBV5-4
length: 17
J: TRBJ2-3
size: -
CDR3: CASSPKWTSGETDTQYF
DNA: TGTGCCAGCAGCCCTAAATGGACTAGCGGGGAGACAGATACGCAGTATTTT

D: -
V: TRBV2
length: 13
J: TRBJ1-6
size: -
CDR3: CASSETGNSPLHF
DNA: TGTGCCAGCAGTGAAACAGGGAATTCACCCCTCCACTTT

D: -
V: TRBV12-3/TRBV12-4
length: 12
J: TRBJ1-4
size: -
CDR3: CASSLRWGELFF
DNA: TGTGCCAGCAGTTTAAGGTGGGGTGAACTGTTTTTT

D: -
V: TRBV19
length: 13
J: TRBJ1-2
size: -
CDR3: CASSIGQGNGYTF
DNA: TGTGCCAGTAGTATCGGGCAGGGGAATGGCTACACCTTC

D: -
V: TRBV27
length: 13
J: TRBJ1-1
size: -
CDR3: CASSWREGTEAFF
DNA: TGTGCCAGCAGTTGGCGTGAGGGGACTGAAGCTTTCTTT

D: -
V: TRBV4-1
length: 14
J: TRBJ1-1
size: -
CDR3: CASSQATMNTEAFF
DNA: TGCGCCAGCAGCCAAGCAACTATGAACACTGAAGCTTTCTTT

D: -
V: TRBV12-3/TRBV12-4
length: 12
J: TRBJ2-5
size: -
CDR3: CASGGTQETQYF
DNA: TGTGCCAGCGGGGGAACCCAAGAGACCCAGTACTTC

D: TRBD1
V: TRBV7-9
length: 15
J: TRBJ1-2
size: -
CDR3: CASSLARGQRRGYTF
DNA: TGTGCCAGCAGCTTAGCCCGGGGACAGAGAAGGGGCTACACCTTC

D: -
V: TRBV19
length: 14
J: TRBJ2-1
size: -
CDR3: CASSIGQTYNEQFF
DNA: TGTGCCAGTAGTATCGGTCAGACCTACAATGAGCAGTTCTTC

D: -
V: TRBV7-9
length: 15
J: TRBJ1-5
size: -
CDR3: CASTQYNGPNQPQHF
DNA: TGTGCCAGCACCCAATATAACGGGCCCAATCAGCCCCAGCATTTT

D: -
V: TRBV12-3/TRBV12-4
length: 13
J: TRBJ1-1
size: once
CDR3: CASSFWANTEAFF
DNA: TGTGCCAGCAGTTTTTGGGCGAACACTGAAGCTTTCTTT

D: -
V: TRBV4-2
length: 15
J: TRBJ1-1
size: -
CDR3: CASSQAGTANTEAFF
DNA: TGTGCCAGCAGCCAAGCCGGGACGGCGAACACTGAAGCTTTCTTT

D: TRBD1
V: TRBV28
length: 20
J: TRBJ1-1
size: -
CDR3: CASSPWPKGNTRQGWSEAFF
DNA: TGTGCCAGCAGTCCCTGGCCGAAAGGAAATACCCGACAGGGGTGGTCTGAAGCTTTCTTT

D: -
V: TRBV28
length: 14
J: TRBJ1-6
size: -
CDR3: CASSSWDGNSPLHF
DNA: TGTGCCAGCAGTTCCTGGGACGGAAATTCACCCCTCCACTTT

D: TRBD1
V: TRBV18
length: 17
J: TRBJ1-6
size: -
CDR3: CASSPGQAYDYNSPLHF
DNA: TGTGCCAGCTCACCCGGACAGGCCTACGATTATAATTCACCCCTCCACTTT

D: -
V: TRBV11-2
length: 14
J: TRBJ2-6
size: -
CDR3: CATEKGSGANVLTF
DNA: TGTGCCACGGAAAAGGGCTCTGGGGCCAACGTCCTGACTTTC

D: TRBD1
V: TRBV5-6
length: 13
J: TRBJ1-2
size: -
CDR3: CASTYRGPDGYTF
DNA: TGTGCCAGCACATACAGGGGGCCAGATGGCTACACCTTC

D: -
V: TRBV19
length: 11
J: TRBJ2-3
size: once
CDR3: CASKGADTQYF
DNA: TGTGCCAGTAAGGGGGCAGATACGCAGTATTTT

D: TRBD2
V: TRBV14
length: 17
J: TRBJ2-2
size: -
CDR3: CASSSTGTSGISGELFF
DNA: TGTGCCAGCAGCTCCACCGGGACTAGTGGAATATCCGGGGAGCTGTTTTTT

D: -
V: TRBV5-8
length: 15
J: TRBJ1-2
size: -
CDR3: CASSHPAGGNYGYTF
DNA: TGTGCCAGCAGCCACCCGGCCGGGGGTAACTATGGCTACACCTTC

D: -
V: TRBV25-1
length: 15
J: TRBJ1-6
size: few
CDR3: CASSVTNIGTSPLHF
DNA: TGTGCCAGCAGTGTAACGAACATAGGTACCTCACCCCTCCACTTT

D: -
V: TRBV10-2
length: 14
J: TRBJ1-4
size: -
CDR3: CASSQGATNEKLFF
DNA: TGCGCCAGCAGCCAGGGTGCAACTAATGAAAAACTGTTTTTT

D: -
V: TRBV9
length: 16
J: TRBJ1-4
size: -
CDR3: CASSVGWGTLGEKLFF
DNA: TGTGCCAGCAGCGTAGGTTGGGGGACATTAGGAGAAAAACTGTTTTTT

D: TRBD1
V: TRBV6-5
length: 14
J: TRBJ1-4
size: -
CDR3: CASRDSSTNEKLFF
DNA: TGTGCCAGCCGGGACAGCTCAACTAATGAAAAACTGTTTTTT

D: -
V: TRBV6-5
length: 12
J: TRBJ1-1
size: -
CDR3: CASITGWGTSFF
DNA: TGTGCCAGCATCACGGGTTGGGGCACGTCTTTCTTT

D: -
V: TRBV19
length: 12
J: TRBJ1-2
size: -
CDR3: CASSIASYGYTF
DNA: TGTGCCAGTAGTATAGCCAGCTATGGCTACACCTTC

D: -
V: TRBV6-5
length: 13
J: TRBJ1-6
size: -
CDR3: CATLGGGNSPLHF
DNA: TGTGCCACCCTTGGGGGCGGCAATTCACCCCTCCACTTT

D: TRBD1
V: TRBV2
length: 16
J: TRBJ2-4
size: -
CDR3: CASRDRGLPAKNIQYF
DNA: TGTGCCAGCCGGGACAGGGGACTCCCAGCCAAAAACATTCAGTACTTC

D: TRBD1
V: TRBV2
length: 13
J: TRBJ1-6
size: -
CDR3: CASRRTGDSPLHF
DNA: TGTGCCAGCAGACGGACAGGGGATTCACCCCTCCACTTT